This T cell receptor beta chain is drawn from a study of cytomegalovirus exposure and HLA in healthy donors. Germline values: CDR1 SNHLY, CDR2 FYNNEI. V was cut by 1 base and J by 8 bases, with 8 bases left in between. The CDR3 is made up of 12 amino acids. Clones were read by immunoSEQ multiplex PCR, and TCRdb kept only the in-frame ones, dropping some. The sample shows about 180,000 clones, around 85% of them seen only once. The clonotype was recovered from a man aged 18 to 30 in good health and CMV-seropositive. Material: PBMCs. The rearrangement uses TRBV2 and TRBJ1-2; TRBD1 might be the D (6 bases). CDR3 DNA: TGTGCCAGCAGTGAAGAGGGGGTAGGCTACACCTTC. Its translation is CASSEEGVGYTF.